This paragraph reports one TCR beta chain. Its antigen is undetermined. This entry belongs to a study of OX40 agonist ivuxolimab in advanced cancers. As for the study in general: The drug used for patients, ivuxolimab, was an agonistic anti-OX40 (CD134) antibody.

Profiled with immunoSEQ multiplex PCR; TCRdb holds only in-frame clones, not every one. Altogether about 35,000 clones are present, around 84% being singletons, with the ten largest covering about 2%. Study-level points and caveats: Low normalized T-cell clonal expansion also characterized some of the nonresponders.

Per germline, CDR1 MGHDK and CDR2 SYGVNS. Germline trimming cut 4 bases from V and 7 bases from J; bases unmatched to any gene: 4. The CDR3 extends over 13 amino acids. The sequenced sample was CD4+ or CD8+ T cells sorted from blood, obtained in a trial of the OX40 agonist ivuxolimab. The rearrangement joins TRBV25-1 to TRBJ2-4, with TRBD1 matching over 7 bases. This TCR came from an adult with an advanced solid tumor such as melanoma, head and neck, liver or kidney cancer. CDR3 loop: CASSGQGKNIQYF. The CDR3 DNA is TGTGCCAGCAGTGGACAGGGCAAGAACATTCAGTACTTC.